This T cell receptor beta chain was recorded in a study of blood T cell repertoires in COVID-19. Study-level background: PBMCs, B-cell-depleted T cells, or T cells were the source of the cDNA or gDNA that made up the material.

The repertoire was sequenced with immunoSEQ multiplex PCR; TCRdb's copy has only in-frame clones and lacks some. Of 280,000 or so clones in the sample, about 91% were seen once. The CDR3 has 13 amino acids. V was cut by 0 bases and J by 9 bases, with 11 bases left in between. Germline V gene sequence: CDR1 KGHSH, CDR2 LQKENI. The sequence was obtained from a woman in her 30s who had recovered from COVID-19. Sequencing used peripheral blood. The genes are TRBV18 and TRBJ1-1, with D possibly matching TRBD1 (6 bases). The CDR3 here is CASSPPYGDKAFF. CDR3 bases: TGTGCCAGCTCACCACCCTACGGGGACAAAGCTTTCTTT.